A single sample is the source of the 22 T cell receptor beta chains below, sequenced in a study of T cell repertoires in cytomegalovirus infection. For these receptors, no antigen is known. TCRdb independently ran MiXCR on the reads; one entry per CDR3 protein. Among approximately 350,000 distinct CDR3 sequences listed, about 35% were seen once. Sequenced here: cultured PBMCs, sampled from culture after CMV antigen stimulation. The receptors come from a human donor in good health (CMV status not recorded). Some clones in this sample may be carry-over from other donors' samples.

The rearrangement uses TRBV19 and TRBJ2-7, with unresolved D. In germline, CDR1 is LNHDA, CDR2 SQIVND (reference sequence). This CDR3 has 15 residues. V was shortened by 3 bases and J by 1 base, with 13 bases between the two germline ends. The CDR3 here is CASSIILDQSYEQYV. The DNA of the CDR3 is TGTGCCAGTAGTATTATCCTGGACCAATCCTACGAGCAGTACGTC.

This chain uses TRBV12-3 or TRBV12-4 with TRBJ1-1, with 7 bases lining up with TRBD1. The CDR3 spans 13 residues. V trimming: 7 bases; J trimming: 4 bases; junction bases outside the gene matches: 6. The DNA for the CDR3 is TGTGCCAGCACCCCCTCAGGGGGCACTGAAGCTTTCTTT. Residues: CASTPSGGTEAFF.

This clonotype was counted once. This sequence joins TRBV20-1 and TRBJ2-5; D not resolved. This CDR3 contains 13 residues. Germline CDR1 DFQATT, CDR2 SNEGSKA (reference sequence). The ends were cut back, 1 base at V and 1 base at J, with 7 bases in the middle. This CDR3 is CSARVSVQETQYF. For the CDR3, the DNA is TGCAGTGCTAGAGTGTCAGTCCAAGAGACCCAGTACTTC.

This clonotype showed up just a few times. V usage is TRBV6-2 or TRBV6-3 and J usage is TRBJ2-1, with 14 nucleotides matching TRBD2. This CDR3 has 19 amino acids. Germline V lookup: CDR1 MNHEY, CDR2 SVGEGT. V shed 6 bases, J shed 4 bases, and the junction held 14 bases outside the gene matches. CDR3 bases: TGTGCCAGCAGCTCCGGGACTAGCGGGAGAGCGTGGCGGTACAATGAGCAGTTCTTC. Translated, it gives CASSSGTSGRAWRYNEQFF.

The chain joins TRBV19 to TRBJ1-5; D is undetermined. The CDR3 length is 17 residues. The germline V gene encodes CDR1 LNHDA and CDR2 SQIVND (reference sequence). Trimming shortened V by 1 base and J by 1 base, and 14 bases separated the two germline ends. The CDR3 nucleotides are TGTGCCAGTAGTATAGTCGGAGGGCCCCTAAGCAATCAGCCCCAGCATTTT. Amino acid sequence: CASSIVGGPLSNQPQHF.

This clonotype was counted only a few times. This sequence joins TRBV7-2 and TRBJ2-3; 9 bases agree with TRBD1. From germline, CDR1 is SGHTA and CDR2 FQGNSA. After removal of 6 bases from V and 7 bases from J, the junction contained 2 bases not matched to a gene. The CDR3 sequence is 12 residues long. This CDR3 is CASRDRGNTQYF. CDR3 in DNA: TGTGCCAGCAGGGACAGGGGAAATACGCAGTATTTT.

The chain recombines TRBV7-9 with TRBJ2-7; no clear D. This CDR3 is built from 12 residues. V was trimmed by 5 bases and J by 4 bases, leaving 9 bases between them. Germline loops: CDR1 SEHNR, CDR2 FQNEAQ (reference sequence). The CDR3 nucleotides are TGTGCCAGCAGCCTAGACCATTACGAGCAGTACGTC. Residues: CASSLDHYEQYV.

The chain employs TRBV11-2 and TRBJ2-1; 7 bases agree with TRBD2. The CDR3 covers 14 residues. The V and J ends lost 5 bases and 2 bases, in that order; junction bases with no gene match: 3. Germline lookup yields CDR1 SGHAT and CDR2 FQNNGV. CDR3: CASSTTSTYNEQFF. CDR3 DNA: TGTGCCAGCAGCACGACTAGCACCTACAATGAGCAGTTCTTC.

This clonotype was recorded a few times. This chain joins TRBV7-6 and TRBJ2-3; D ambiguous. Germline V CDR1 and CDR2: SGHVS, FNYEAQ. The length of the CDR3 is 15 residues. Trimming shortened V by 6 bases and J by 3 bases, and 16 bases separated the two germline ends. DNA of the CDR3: TGTGCCAGCAGTTACAGTCGGAAATTAACAGATACGCAGTATTTT. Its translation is CASSYSRKLTDTQYF. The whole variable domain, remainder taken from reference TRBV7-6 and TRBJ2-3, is GAGVSQSPRYKVTKRGQDVALRCDPISGHVSLYWYRQALGQGPEFLTYFNYEAQQDKSGLPNDRFSAERPEGSISTLTIQRTEQRDSAMYRCASSYSRKLTDTQYFGPGTRLTVL.

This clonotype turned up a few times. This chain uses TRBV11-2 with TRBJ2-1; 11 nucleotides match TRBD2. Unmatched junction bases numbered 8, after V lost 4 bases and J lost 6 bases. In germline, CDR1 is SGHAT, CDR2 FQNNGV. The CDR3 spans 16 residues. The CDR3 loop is CASSSSRLAGSNEQFF. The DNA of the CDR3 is TGTGCCAGCAGCTCGAGCCGACTAGCGGGGAGCAATGAGCAGTTCTTC.

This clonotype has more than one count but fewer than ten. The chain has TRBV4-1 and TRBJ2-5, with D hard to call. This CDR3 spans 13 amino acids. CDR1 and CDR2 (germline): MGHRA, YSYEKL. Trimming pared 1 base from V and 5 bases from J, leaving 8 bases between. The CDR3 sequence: CASSQVRRETQYF. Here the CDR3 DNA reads TGCGCCAGCAGCCAAGTGCGTAGGGAGACCCAGTACTTC.

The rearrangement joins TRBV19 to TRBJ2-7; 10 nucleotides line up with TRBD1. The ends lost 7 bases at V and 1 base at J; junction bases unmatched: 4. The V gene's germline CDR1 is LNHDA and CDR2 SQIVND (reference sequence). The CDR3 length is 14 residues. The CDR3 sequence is CASTPGQGSYEQYF. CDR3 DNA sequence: TGTGCCAGTACCCCGGGACAGGGGTCCTACGAGCAGTACTTC. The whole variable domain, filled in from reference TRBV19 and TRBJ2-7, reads DGGITQSPKYLFRKEGQNVTLSCEQNLNHDAMYWYRQDPGQGLRLIYYSQIVNDFQKGDIAEGYSVSREKKESFPLTVTSAQKNPTAFYLCASTPGQGSYEQYFGPGTRLTVT.

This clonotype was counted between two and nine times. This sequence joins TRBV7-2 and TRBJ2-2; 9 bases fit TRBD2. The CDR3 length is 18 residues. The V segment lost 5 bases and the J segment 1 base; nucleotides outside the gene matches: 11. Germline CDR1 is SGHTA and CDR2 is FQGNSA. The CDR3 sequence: CASSPRGRESGNTGELFF. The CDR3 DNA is TGTGCCAGCAGCCCACGCGGGAGGGAGTCGGGGAACACCGGGGAGCTGTTTTTT.

The chain's CDR3 is CASSASQGLGTDTQYF. CDR3 nucleotide sequence: TGCGCCAGCAGCGCAAGTCAGGGATTGGGCACAGATACGCAGTATTTT. The chain combines TRBV4-1 with TRBJ2-3; D is possibly TRBD1 (5 bases). The CDR3 has 16 residues. Trimming took 5 bases from V and 1 from J, leaving 16 bases between them. Germline V gene lookup returns CDR1 MGHRA and CDR2 YSYEKL.

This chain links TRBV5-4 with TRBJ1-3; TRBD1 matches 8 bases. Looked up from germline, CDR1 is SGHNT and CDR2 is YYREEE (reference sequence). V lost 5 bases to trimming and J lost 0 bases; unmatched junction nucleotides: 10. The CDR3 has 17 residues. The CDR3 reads CASSPSGQGYSGNTIYF. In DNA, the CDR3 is TGTGCCAGCAGTCCCTCAGGACAGGGCTACTCTGGAAACACCATATATTTT.

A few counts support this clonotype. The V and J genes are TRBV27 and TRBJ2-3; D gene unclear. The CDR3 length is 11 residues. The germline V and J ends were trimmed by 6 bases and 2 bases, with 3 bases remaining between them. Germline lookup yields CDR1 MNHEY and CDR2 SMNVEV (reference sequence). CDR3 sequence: CASRTTDTQYF. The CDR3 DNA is TGTGCCAGCAGGACCACAGATACGCAGTATTTT.

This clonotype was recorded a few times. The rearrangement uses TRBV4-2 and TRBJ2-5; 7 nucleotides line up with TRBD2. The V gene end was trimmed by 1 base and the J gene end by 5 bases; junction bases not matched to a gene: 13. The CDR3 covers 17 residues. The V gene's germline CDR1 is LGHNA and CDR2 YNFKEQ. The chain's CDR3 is CASSQGITAGAGETQYF. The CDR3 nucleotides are TGTGCCAGCAGCCAAGGAATAACCGCGGGAGCAGGGGAGACCCAGTACTTC.

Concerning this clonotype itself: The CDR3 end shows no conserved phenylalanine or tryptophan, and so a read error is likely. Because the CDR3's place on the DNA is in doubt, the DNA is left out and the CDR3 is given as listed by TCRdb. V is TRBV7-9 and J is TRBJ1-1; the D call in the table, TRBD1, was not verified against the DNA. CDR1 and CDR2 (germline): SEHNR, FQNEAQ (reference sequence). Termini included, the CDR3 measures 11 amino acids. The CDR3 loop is CASSPGTGGYA.

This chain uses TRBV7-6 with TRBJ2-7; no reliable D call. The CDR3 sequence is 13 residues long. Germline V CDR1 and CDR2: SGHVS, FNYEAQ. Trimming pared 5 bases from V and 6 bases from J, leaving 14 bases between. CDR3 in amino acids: CASSTSGEGEQYV. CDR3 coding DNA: TGTGCCAGCAGCACCTCAGGAGAAGGCGAGCAGTACGTC.

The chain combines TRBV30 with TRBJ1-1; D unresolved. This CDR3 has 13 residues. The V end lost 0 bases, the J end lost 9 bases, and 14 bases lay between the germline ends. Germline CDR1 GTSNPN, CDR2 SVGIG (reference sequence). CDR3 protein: CAWSVESERKAFF. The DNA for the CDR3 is TGTGCCTGGAGTGTAGAGTCGGAGCGGAAAGCTTTCTTT.

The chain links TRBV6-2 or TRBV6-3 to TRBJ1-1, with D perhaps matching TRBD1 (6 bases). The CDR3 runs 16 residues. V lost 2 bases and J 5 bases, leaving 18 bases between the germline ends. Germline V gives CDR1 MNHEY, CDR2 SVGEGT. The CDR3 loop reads CASSYRLQGFRTEAFF. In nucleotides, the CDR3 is TGTGCCAGCAGTTACCGCCTTCAGGGGTTTAGGACTGAAGCTTTCTTT.

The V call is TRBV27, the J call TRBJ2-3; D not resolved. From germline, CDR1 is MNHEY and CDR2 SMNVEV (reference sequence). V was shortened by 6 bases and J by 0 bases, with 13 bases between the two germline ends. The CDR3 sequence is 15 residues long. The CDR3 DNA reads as TGTGCCAGCAGCACTGCAATAACTAGCACAGATACGCAGTATTTT. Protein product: CASSTAITSTDTQYF.